A single sample gave rise to the 23 T cell receptor beta chains below, sequenced in a study of blood T cell repertoires in COVID-19. Clones were sequenced by immunoSEQ multiplex PCR, and TCRdb holds only the in-frame ones, with some missing. Found here are approximately 360,000 clones, about 89% of them singletons; the top ten hold approximately 1.9%. Specimen: PBMCs or T cells enriched from blood (not recorded which). All receptors derive from a man aged 35 to 55 in a cohort exposed to, infected with or recovered from COVID-19 (not recorded which).

The chain carries TRBV5-6 and TRBJ2-5; TRBD1 agrees at 7 bases. Trimming at V came to 0 bases and at J to 3 bases, leaving 2 bases not matched to a gene. The CDR3 totals 14 residues. Per the germline V gene, CDR1 is SGHDT and CDR2 is YYEEEE. In DNA form, the CDR3 reads TGTGCCAGCAGCTTGGGAGGGACAGAAGAGACCCAGTACTTC. Protein: CASSLGGTEETQYF.

Written as DNA, the CDR3 is TGTGCCAGCAGTATTGACAGGGGCTACGAGCAGTACTTC. It yields the protein CASSIDRGYEQYF. The chain uses TRBV6-5 and TRBJ2-7, with 8 bases matching TRBD1. Germline CDR1 MNHEY, CDR2 SVGAGI. Trimming took 5 bases from V and 3 from J; bases not matched to a gene: 3. The CDR3 runs 13 residues.

V and J are TRBV28 and TRBJ1-4; tentatively, D is TRBD1 (5 bases). CDR3 length: 14 amino acids. The germline V and J ends were trimmed by 6 bases and 8 bases, with 16 bases remaining between them. Per germline, CDR1 MDHEN and CDR2 SYDVKM. CDR3 sequence: CASRPTDLGEKLFF. DNA for the CDR3: TGTGCCAGCAGGCCGACAGACTTAGGGGAAAAACTGTTTTTT.

This chain links TRBV18 with TRBJ1-2, with TRBD1 matching 8 bases. Per germline, CDR1 KGHSH and CDR2 LQKENI. The CDR3 contains 15 residues. Unmatched junction bases numbered 5, after V lost 0 bases and J lost 5 bases. CDR3: CASSPPGTGPYGYTF. The DNA of the CDR3 is TGTGCCAGCTCACCACCCGGGACAGGCCCGTATGGCTACACCTTC. The full variable domain, completed using reference TRBV18 and TRBJ1-2, is NAGVMQNPRHLVRRRGQEARLRCSPMKGHSHVYWYRQLPEEGLKFMVYLQKENIIDESGMPKERFSAEFPKEGPSILRIQQVVRGDSAAYFCASSPPGTGPYGYTFGSGTRLTVV.

This sequence joins TRBV27 and TRBJ1-2; unclear D gene. This CDR3 is 14 amino acids long. In germline, CDR1 is MNHEY, CDR2 SMNVEV (reference sequence). V was pared by 4 bases and J by 6 bases, with 15 bases between. Here the CDR3 reads CASSYRVLGHGYTF. The CDR3 DNA reads TGTGCCAGCAGTTATCGGGTCCTGGGTCATGGCTACACCTTC.

The chain recombines TRBV3-1 (or the pseudogene TRBV3-2) with TRBJ1-1; D remains unclear. This CDR3 has 14 amino acids. Deletions cut 4 bases from V and 1 base from J, with 10 bases between. Looked up from germline, CDR1 is LGHDT and CDR2 is YNNKEL (reference sequence). The CDR3 DNA follows: TGTGCCAGCAGCCGGAACCGGGGGAACACTGAAGCTTTCTTT. It yields the protein CASSRNRGNTEAFF.

The rearrangement joins TRBV7-8 to TRBJ2-6, with D possibly TRBD1 on 6 matching bases. Germline CDR1 is SGHVS and CDR2 is FQNEAQ. Deletions cut 5 bases from V and 0 bases from J, with 14 bases between. The CDR3 is made up of 17 amino acids. CDR3 loop: CASSDAEGGSGANVLTF. CDR3 bases: TGTGCCAGCAGCGACGCCGAAGGGGGCTCTGGGGCCAACGTCCTGACTTTC.

DNA for the CDR3: TGTGCCAGCAGCTGGACAGGGGGCACTGAAGCTTTCTTT. As protein: CASSWTGGTEAFF. The chain is built from TRBV7-3 and TRBJ1-1, with 10 positions matching TRBD1. Germline trimming cut 4 bases from V and 4 bases from J; bases unmatched to any gene: 0. The CDR3 totals 13 residues. The germline V gene encodes CDR1 SGHTA and CDR2 FQGTGA.

The sample holds a few counts of this clone. The V call is TRBV13, the J call TRBJ2-7; the match to TRBD1 covers 7 bases. The junction had 6 bases not matched to a gene; V was cut back by 4 bases and J by 6 bases. In germline, CDR1 is PRHDT, CDR2 FYEKMQ (reference sequence). The CDR3 runs 13 residues. The CDR3: CASSSTGLGEQYF. In DNA, the CDR3 is TGTGCCAGCAGCTCGACAGGGTTGGGCGAGCAGTACTTC.

The gene calls are TRBV20-1 and TRBJ2-1; the match to TRBD2 covers 11 bases. Germline CDR1 is DFQATT and CDR2 is SNEGSKA (reference sequence). J was trimmed by 8 bases and V by 3 bases; bases with no gene match: 3. The CDR3 covers 13 residues. The CDR3 sequence is CSASSGRADEQFF. The DNA for the CDR3 is TGCAGTGCTAGTAGCGGGAGGGCCGATGAGCAGTTCTTC.

The chain links TRBV3-1 (or the pseudogene TRBV3-2) to TRBJ1-5, with 9 bases matching TRBD1. This CDR3 has 13 amino acids. Losses at the gene ends were 5 bases for V and 5 bases for J; bases not matched to a gene: 1. Germline CDR1 and CDR2: LGHDT and YNNKEL (reference sequence). The CDR3: CASSWDRDQPQHF. CDR3 nucleotides: TGTGCCAGCAGCTGGGACAGGGATCAGCCCCAGCATTTT.

Concerning this clone: Within the sample, other DNA sequences also encode this same CDR3. V usage is TRBV5-1 and J usage is TRBJ2-3; no clear D. This CDR3 is built from 12 residues. V dropped 5 bases and J dropped 0 bases, with 4 bases sitting between them. The germline V gene encodes CDR1 SGHRS and CDR2 YFSETQ. This chain's CDR3 is CASSPSTDTQYF. DNA of the CDR3: TGCGCCAGCAGTCCTAGCACAGATACGCAGTATTTT. The whole variable domain, filled in from reference TRBV5-1 and TRBJ2-3, reads KAGVTQTPRYLIKTRGQQVTLSCSPISGHRSVSWYQQTPGQGLQFLFEYFSETQRNKGNFPGRFSGRQFSNSRSEMNVSTLELGDSALYLCASSPSTDTQYFGPGTRLTVL.

The rearrangement links TRBV9 to TRBJ1-1; the match to TRBD1 covers 8 bases. Germline CDR1 reads SGDLS; CDR2 reads YYNGEE. V was clipped by 0 bases and J by 0 bases; unmatched bases: 7. The CDR3 is made up of 17 amino acids. The CDR3 protein is CASSVGAGGLLNTEAFF. For the CDR3, the DNA is TGTGCCAGCAGCGTAGGGGCAGGGGGCCTACTGAACACTGAAGCTTTCTTT.

The chain links TRBV27 to TRBJ1-1; no definite D call. The germline gives CDR1 MNHEY, CDR2 SMNVEV (reference sequence). This CDR3 has 17 residues. The V end was cut by 2 bases, the J end by 0 bases, with 16 bases between. The CDR3 nucleotides read TGTGCCAGCAGTTTAAGGTTTAAGGAGGGCATGAACACTGAAGCTTTCTTT. As protein: CASSLRFKEGMNTEAFF.

This chain connects TRBV2 to TRBJ1-4, with D uncertain. Germline values: CDR1 SNHLY, CDR2 FYNNEI. CDR3 length: 14 residues. V gave up 3 bases and J gave up 8 bases, with 13 bases separating them. This CDR3 is CASSDGGLREKLFF. The DNA for the CDR3 is TGTGCCAGCAGTGACGGTGGGCTTCGAGAAAAACTGTTTTTT.

This clone was counted a single time. This chain uses TRBV5-4 with TRBJ2-5; D uncertain. This CDR3 spans 14 amino acids. Between the trimmed V and J ends, which lost 1 base and 1 base, there was a span of 8 bases. Germline loops: CDR1 SGHNT, CDR2 YYREEE (reference sequence). The CDR3 loop reads CASSLRSIQETQYF. The CDR3, as DNA: TGTGCCAGCAGCTTGCGGTCAATCCAAGAGACCCAGTACTTC.

V gene TRBV24-1 combines with J gene TRBJ1-2; 8 bases fit TRBD1. CDR1 is KGHDR and CDR2 is SFDVKD in the germline V gene. The CDR3 is 16 amino acids. The J segment lost 7 bases and the V segment lost 4 bases, leaving 13 bases of the junction unmatched. The CDR3 sequence is CATSDRTNGQGRGYTF. Here the CDR3 DNA reads TGTGCCACCAGTGACCGAACGAACGGACAGGGTCGTGGCTACACCTTC.

The rearrangement links TRBV4-1 to TRBJ2-4; 12 bases align to TRBD2. This CDR3 has 20 amino acids. CDR1 MGHRA and CDR2 YSYEKL come from the germline V gene. The ends lost 0 bases at V and 4 bases at J; junction bases unmatched: 13. The CDR3: CASSQDRASGRAVEKNIQYF. The CDR3 DNA sequence: TGCGCCAGCAGCCAAGATCGGGCTAGCGGGAGGGCCGTGGAAAAAAACATTCAGTACTTC.

This clone was seen only once. The V and J genes are TRBV19 and TRBJ2-7, with a possible D match to TRBD2 (6 bases). The CDR3 consists of 14 residues. V gave up 4 bases and J gave up 0 bases, with 10 bases separating them. Germline CDR1 LNHDA, CDR2 SQIVND (reference sequence). In nucleotides, the CDR3 is TGTGCCAGTAGTAGCTACGGGAGCTCCTACGAGCAGTACTTC. Amino acid sequence: CASSSYGSSYEQYF.

The rearrangement links TRBV25-1 to TRBJ2-3, with TRBD2 matching over 14 bases. Germline assignment: CDR1 MGHDK and CDR2 SYGVNS. The CDR3 length is 17 residues. V shed 4 bases, J shed 5 bases, and the junction held 8 bases outside the gene matches. CDR3 DNA sequence: TGTGCCAGCAGTGTAAAGTGGACTAGCGGGAGGTTAGATACGCAGTATTTT. It translates to CASSVKWTSGRLDTQYF. Using reference TRBV25-1 and TRBJ2-3 for the parts outside the CDR3, the full variable domain is EADIYQTPRYLVIGTGKKITLECSQTMGHDKMYWYQQDPGMELHLIHYSYGVNSTEKGDLSSESTVSRIRTEHFPLTLESARPSHTSQYLCASSVKWTSGRLDTQYFGPGTRLTVL.

The chain recombines TRBV5-1 with TRBJ1-4; D unresolved. V gave up 2 bases and J gave up 5 bases, with 13 bases separating them. CDR3 size: 15 residues. Germline V CDR1 and CDR2: SGHRS, YFSETQ. The CDR3 sequence is CASSFGAGGNEKLFF. The CDR3 DNA sequence: TGCGCCAGCAGCTTTGGTGCTGGAGGAAATGAAAAACTGTTTTTT.

V is TRBV30 and J is TRBJ2-1, with 7 nucleotides matching TRBD1. The CDR3 has 13 amino acids. With 5 bases clipped from V and 7 bases from J, the junction kept 8 bases outside the gene matches. CDR1 is GTSNPN and CDR2 is SVGIG in the germline V gene (reference sequence). The CDR3 spells CAWGSNRGNEQFF. The CDR3 DNA follows: TGTGCCTGGGGTTCAAACAGGGGTAATGAGCAGTTCTTC.

This chain links TRBV27 with TRBJ2-3, with a weak D call TRBD1 (5 bases). Germline values: CDR1 MNHEY, CDR2 SMNVEV (reference sequence). The CDR3 is made up of 15 amino acids. V lost 11 bases to trimming and J lost 2 bases, with 20 bases between them. In nucleotides, the CDR3 is TGTGCCGTAAATAGGGGCCCCCCATTCACAGATACGCAGTATTTT. It codes for CAVNRGPPFTDTQYF.